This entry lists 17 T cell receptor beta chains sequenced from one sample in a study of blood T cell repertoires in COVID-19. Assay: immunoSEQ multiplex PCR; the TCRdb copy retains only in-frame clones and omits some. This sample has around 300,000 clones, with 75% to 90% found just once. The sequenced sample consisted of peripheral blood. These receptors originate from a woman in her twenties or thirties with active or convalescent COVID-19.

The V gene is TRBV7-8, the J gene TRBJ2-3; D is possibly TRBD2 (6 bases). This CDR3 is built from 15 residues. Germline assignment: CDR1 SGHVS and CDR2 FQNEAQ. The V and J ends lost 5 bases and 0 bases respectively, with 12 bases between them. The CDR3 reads CASSRAGGSTDTQYF. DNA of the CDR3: TGTGCCAGCAGCCGAGCTGGGGGGAGCACAGATACGCAGTATTTT.

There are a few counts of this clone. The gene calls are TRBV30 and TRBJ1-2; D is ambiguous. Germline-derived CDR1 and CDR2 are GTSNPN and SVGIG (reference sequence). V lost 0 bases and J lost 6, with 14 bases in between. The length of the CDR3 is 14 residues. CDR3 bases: TGTGCCTGGAGTGTACAGACGGGGAAGGATGGCTACACCTTC. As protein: CAWSVQTGKDGYTF.

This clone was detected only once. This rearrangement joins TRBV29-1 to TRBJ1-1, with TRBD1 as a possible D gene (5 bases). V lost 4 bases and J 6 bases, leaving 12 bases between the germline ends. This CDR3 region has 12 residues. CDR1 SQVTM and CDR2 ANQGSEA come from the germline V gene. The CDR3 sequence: CSVGRVGAEAFF. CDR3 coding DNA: TGCAGCGTTGGCAGGGTTGGCGCTGAAGCTTTCTTT.

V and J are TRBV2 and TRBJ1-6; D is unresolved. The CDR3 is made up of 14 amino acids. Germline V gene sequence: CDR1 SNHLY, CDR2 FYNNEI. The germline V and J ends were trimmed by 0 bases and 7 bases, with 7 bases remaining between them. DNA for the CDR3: TGTGCCAGCAGTGAAGCGGGCATCAATTCACCCCTCCACTTT. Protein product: CASSEAGINSPLHF.

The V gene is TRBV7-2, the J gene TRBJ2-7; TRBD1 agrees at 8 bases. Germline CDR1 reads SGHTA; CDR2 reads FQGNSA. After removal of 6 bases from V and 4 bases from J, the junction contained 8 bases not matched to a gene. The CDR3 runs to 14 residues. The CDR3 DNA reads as TGTGCCAGCAGGACCGGGACAGGCTCTTACGAGCAGTACTTC. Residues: CASRTGTGSYEQYF.

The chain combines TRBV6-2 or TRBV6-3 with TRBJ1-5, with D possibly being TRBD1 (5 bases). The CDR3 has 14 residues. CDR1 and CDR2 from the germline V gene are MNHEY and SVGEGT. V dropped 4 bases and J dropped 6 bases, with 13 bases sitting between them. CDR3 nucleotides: TGTGCCAGCAGTTTCCTGGGAGGGGCTCAGCCCCAGCATTTT. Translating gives CASSFLGGAQPQHF.

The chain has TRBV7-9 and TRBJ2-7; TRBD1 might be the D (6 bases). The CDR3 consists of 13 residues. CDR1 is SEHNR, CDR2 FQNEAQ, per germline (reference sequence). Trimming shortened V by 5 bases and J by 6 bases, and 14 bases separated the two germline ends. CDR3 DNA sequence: TGTGCCAGCAGCACTCTACAGGGACGCGAGCAGTACTTC. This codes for CASSTLQGREQYF.

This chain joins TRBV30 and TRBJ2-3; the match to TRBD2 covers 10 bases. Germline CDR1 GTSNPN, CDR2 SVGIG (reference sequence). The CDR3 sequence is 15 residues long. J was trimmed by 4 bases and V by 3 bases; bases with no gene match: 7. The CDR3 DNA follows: TGTGCCTGGAGACATAGCGGGGGGAGGGCAGATACGCAGTATTTT. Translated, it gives CAWRHSGGRADTQYF.

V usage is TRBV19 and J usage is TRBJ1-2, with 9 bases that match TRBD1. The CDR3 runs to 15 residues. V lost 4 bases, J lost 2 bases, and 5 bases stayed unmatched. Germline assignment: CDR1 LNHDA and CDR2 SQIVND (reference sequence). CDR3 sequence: CASSTRDRENYGYTF. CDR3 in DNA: TGTGCCAGTAGTACCCGGGACAGGGAAAACTATGGCTACACCTTC.

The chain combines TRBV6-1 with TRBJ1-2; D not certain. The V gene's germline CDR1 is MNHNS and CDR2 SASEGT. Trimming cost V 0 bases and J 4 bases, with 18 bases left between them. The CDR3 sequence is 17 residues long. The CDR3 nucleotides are TGTGCCAGCAGTGAAGCTGCCCTATGGTCCCGGAGCTATGGCTACACCTTC. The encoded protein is CASSEAALWSRSYGYTF.

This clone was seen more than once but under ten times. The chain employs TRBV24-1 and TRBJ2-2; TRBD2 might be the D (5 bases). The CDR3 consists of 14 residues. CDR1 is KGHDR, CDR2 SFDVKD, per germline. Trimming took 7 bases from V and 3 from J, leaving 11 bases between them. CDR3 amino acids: CATRGGPDTGELFF. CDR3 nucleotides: TGTGCCACCAGGGGCGGGCCCGACACCGGGGAGCTGTTTTTT.

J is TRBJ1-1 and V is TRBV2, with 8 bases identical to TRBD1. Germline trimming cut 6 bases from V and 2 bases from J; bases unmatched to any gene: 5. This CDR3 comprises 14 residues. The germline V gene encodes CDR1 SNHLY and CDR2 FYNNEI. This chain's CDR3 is CASRNRGVNTEAFF. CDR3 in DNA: TGTGCCAGCAGAAACAGGGGGGTAAACACTGAAGCTTTCTTT.

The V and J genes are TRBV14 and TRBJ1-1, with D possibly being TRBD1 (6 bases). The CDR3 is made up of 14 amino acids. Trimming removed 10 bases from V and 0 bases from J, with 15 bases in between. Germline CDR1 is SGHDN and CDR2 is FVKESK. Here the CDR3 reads CAILPGHMNTEAFF. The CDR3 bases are TGTGCCATTCTACCGGGACACATGAACACTGAAGCTTTCTTT.

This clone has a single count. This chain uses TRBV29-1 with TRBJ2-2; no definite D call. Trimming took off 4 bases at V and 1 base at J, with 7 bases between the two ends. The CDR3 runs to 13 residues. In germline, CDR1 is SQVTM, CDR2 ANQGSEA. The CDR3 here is CSVARLNTGELFF. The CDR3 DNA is TGCAGCGTTGCCAGGTTGAACACCGGGGAGCTGTTTTTT.

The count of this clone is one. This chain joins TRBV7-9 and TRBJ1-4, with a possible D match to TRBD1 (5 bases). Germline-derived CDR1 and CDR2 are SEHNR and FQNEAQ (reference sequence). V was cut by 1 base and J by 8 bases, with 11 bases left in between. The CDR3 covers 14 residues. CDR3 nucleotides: TGTGCCAGCAGCTTAGAGCGACAGAGGGAAAAACTGTTTTTT. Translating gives CASSLERQREKLFF.

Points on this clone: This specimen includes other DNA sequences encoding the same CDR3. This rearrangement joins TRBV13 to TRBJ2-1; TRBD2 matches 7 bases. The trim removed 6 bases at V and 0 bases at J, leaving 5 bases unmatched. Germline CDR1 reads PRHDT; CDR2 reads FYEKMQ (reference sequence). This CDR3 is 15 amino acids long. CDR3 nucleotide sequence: TGTGCCAGCAGTCTAGCGGCGAGCTCCTACAATGAGCAGTTCTTC. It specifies CASSLAASSYNEQFF.

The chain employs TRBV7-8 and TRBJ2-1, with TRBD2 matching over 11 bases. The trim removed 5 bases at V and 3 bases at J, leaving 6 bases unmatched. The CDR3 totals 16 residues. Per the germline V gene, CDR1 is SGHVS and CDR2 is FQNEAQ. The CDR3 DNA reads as TGTGCCAGCAGCCCAACTAGCGGGGGCAACTACAATGAGCAGTTCTTC. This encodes CASSPTSGGNYNEQFF.